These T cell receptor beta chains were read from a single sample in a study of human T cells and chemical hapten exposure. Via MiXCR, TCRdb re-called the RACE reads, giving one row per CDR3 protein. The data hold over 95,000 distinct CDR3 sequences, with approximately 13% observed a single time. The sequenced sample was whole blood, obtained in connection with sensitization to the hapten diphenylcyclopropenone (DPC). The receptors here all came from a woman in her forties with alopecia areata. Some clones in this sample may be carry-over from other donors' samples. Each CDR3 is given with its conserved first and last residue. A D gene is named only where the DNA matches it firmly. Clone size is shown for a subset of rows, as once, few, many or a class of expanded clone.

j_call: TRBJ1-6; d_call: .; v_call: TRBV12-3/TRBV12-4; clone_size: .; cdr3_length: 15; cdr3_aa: CASTFSGRLNSPLHF; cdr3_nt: TGTGCCAGTACGTTTTCGGGCAGACTTAATTCACCCCTCCACTTT
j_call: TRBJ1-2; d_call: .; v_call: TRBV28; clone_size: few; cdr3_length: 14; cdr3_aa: CASSFQGAGYGYTF; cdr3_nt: TGTGCCAGCAGTTTCCAGGGAGCAGGCTATGGCTACACCTTC
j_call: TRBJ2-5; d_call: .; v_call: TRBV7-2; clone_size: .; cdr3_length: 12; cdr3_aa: CASSWPQETQYF; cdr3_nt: TGTGCCAGCAGCTGGCCGCAAGAGACCCAGTACTTC
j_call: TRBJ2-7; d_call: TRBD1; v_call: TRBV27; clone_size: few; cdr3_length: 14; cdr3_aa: CASSSTGGAYEQYF; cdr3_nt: TGTGCCAGCAGTTCGACAGGGGGGGCTTACGAGCAGTACTTC
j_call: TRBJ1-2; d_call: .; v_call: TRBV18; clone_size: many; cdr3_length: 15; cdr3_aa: CASSPTHHDNYGYTF; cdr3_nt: TGTGCCAGCTCACCAACGCATCACGATAACTATGGCTACACCTTC
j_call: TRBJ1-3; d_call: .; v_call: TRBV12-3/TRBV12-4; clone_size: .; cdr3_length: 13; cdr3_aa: CATWELTGNTIYF; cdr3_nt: TGTGCCACCTGGGAGTTGACTGGAAATACCATATATTTT
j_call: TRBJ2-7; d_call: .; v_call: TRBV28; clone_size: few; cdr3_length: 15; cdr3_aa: CASSYRGPLEDEQYF; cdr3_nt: TGTGCCAGCAGTTATCGGGGGCCTCTGGAGGACGAGCAGTACTTC
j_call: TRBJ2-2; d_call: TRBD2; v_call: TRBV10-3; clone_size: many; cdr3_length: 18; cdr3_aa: CAIRGTSGSSFNTGELFF; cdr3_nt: TGTGCCATCAGAGGGACTAGCGGGAGTAGTTTCAACACCGGGGAGCTGTTTTTT
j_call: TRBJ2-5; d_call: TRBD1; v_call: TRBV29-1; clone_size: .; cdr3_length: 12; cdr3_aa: CSGGDRGETQYF; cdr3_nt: TGCAGCGGGGGAGACAGGGGAGAGACCCAGTACTTC
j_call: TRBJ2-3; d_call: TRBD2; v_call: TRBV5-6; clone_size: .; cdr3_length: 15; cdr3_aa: CASFDAGGATDTQYF; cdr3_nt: TGTGCCAGCTTCGACGCGGGAGGCGCTACAGATACGCAGTATTTT
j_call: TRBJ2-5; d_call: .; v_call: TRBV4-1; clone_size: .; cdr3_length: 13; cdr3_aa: CASSQGAPETQYF; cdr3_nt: TGCGCCAGCAGCCAAGGGGCCCCCGAGACCCAGTACTTC
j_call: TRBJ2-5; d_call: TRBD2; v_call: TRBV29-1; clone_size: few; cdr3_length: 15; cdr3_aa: CSATPPGGGTETQYF; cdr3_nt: TGCAGCGCTACCCCCCCGGGAGGAGGGACGGAGACCCAGTACTTC
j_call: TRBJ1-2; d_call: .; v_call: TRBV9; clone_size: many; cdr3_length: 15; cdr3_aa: CASSRDATRAYGYTF; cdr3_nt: TGTGCCAGCAGTCGGGACGCAACCCGGGCATATGGCTACACCTTC
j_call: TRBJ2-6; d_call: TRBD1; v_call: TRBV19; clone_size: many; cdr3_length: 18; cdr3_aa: CASTSQRTGGTGANVLTF; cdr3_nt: TGTGCCAGTACCTCACAGAGGACAGGGGGAACTGGGGCCAACGTCCTGACTTTC
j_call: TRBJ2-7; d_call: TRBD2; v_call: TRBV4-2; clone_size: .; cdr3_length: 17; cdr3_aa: CASSQYTGTSGSYEQYF; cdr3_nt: TGTGCCAGCAGCCAGTATACCGGGACTAGCGGATCCTACGAGCAGTACTTC
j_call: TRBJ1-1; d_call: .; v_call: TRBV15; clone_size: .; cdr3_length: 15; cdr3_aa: CATSRVFGMNTEAFF; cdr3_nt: TGTGCCACCAGCAGAGTTTTTGGGATGAACACTGAAGCTTTCTTT
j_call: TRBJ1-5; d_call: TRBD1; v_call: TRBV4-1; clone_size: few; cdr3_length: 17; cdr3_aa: CASSPFGQAAGNQPQHF; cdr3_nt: TGCGCCAGCAGCCCTTTTGGACAGGCTGCGGGCAATCAGCCCCAGCATTTT
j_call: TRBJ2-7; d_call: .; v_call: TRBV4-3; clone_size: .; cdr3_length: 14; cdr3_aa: CASSQDTGFYEQYF; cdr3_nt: TGCGCCAGCAGCCAAGATACAGGGTTTTACGAGCAGTACTTC
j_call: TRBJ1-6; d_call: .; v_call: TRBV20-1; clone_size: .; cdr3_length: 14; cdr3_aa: CSASLGRNNSPLHF; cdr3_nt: TGCAGTGCTAGCCTGGGACGGAATAATTCACCCCTCCACTTT
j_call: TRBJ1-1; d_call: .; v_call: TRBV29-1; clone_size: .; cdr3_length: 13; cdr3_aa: CSVVRAQRAEAFF; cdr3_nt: TGCAGCGTGGTCAGGGCCCAGAGGGCTGAAGCTTTCTTT
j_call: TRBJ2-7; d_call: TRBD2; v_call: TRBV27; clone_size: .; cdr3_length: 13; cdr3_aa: CASSITREGEQYF; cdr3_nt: TGTGCCAGCAGTATTACCCGGGAGGGCGAGCAGTACTTC
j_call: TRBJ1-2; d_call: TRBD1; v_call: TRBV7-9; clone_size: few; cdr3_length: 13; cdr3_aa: CASRSTGDSGYTF; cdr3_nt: TGTGCCAGCAGGTCTACAGGGGACTCTGGCTACACCTTC
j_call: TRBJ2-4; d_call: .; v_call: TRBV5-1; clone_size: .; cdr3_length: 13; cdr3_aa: CASSFPGDDIQYF; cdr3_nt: TGCGCCAGCAGCTTCCCCGGGGACGACATTCAGTACTTC
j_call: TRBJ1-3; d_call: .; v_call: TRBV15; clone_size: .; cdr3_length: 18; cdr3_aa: CATSREMVSAISGNTIYF; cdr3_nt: TGTGCCACCAGCAGAGAGATGGTGTCGGCCATATCTGGAAACACCATATATTTT
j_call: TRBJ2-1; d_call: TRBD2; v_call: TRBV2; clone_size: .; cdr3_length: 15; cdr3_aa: CASRLELAGYNEQFF; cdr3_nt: TGTGCCAGCAGATTAGAACTAGCGGGATACAATGAGCAGTTCTTC
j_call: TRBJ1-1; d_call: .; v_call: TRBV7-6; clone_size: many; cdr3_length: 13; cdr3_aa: CASSMWQNTEAFF; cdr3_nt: TGTGCCAGCAGCATGTGGCAGAACACTGAAGCTTTCTTT
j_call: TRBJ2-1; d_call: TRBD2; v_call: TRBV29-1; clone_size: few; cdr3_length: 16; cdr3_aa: CSVERPSGPSYNEQFF; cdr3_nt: TGCAGCGTTGAAAGGCCTAGCGGACCCTCCTACAATGAGCAGTTCTTC
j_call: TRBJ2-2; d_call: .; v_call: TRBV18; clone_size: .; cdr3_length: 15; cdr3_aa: CASSPRGPNTGELFF; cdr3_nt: TGTGCCAGCTCACCACGGGGTCCGAACACCGGGGAGCTGTTTTTT
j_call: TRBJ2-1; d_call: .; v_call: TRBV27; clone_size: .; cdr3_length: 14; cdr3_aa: CASSLYGGGYEQFF; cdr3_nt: TGTGCCAGCAGTTTATATGGGGGAGGCTATGAGCAGTTCTTC
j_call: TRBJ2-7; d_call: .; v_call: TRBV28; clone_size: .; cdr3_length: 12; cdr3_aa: CASSSSTYEQYF; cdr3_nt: TGTGCCAGCAGTTCATCAACCTACGAGCAGTACTTC
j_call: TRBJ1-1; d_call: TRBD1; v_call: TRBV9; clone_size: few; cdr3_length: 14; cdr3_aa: CASSVEQGDTEAFF; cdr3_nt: TGTGCCAGCAGCGTAGAGCAGGGGGACACTGAAGCTTTCTTT
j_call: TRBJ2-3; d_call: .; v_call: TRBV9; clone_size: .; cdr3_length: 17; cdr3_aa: CASSVVVGAGHTDTQYF; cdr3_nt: TGTGCCAGCAGCGTAGTTGTAGGAGCGGGACACACAGATACGCAGTATTTT
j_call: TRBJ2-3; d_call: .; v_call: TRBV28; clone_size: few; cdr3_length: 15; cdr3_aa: CASGERQRGTDTQYF; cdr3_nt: TGTGCCAGCGGAGAGCGGCAGAGAGGCACAGATACGCAGTATTTT
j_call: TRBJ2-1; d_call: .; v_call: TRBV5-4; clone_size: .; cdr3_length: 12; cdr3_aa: CASSLGREGQFF; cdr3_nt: TGTGCCAGCAGCTTGGGGAGAGAGGGGCAGTTCTTC
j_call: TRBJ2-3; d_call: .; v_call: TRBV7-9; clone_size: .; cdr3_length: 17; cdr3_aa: CASSLGSIWEAEITQYF; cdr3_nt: TGTGCCAGCAGCTTAGGATCCATTTGGGAGGCTGAGATAACGCAGTATTTT
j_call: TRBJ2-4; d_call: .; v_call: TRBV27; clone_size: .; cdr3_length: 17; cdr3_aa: CASSFRLEPLAKNIQYF; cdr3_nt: TGTGCCAGCAGTTTTAGGCTGGAGCCGCTAGCCAAAAACATTCAGTACTTC
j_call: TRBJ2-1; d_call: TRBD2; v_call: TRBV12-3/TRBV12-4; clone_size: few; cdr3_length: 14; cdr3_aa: CASSSRGRTSEQFF; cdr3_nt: TGTGCCAGCAGTTCCCGCGGGAGGACGAGTGAGCAGTTCTTC
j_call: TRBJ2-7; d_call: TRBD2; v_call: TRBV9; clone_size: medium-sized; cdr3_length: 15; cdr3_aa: CASSADSGRTYEQYF; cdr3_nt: TGTGCCAGCAGCGCGGACAGCGGGAGGACTTACGAGCAGTACTTC
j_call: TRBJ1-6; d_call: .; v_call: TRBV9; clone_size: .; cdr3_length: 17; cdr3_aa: CASSVDVGRARYSPLHF; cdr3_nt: TGTGCCAGCAGCGTTGATGTTGGTAGGGCCCGGTATTCACCCCTCCACTTT
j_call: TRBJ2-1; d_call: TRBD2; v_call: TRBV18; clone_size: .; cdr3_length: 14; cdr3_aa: CASSAGLAGNEQFF; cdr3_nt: TGTGCCAGCTCTGCAGGACTAGCGGGGAATGAGCAGTTCTTC